This T cell receptor (beta chain) came from a study of blood T cells in healthy people across ages. Study-wide findings and caveats: One million T cells yielded diversity estimates that were considered underestimates. Bulk PBMC profiling left naive and antigen-experienced comparisons inconclusive. Roughly linearly, TCR beta diversity per million T cells fell as age increased.

The second PCR ran about 7 to 12 cycles with a sample-barcoded 5' primer and J-beta primers. The template-switch adaptor, which had 12 random nucleotides, put a tag on each cDNA molecule. MiXCR, run by TCRdb on the 5' RACE reads, gives a single entry per CDR3 protein. Among hundreds of thousands of distinct CDR3 sequences, around 45% were seen once, and the ten largest hold approximately 20%. The J segment lost 4 bases and the V segment lost 4 bases, leaving 5 bases of the junction unmatched. CDR1 SGDLS and CDR2 YYNGEE come from the germline V gene. CDR3 length: 14 residues. This clonotype was seen only a few times. Its specificity is unknown.

The clonotype comes from a man aged 55 to 69 in good health. Sequencing was done on a sample of blood. The chain employs TRBV9 and TRBJ1-2, with 9 positions matching TRBD1. The CDR3 DNA reads TGTGCCAGCAGCACCCGGGACAGGGCCTATGGCTACACCTTC. Translated: CASSTRDRAYGYTF.